This T cell receptor (beta chain) emerged from a study of CD8+CD57+ T cells in acquired aplastic anemia. Overall study: When averaged, DNA from sorted CD4+ and CD8+ cells came to approximately 3 ug. Study observations and caveats: About 30 shared CD8+ CDR3s appeared highly expressed within patients' immunodominant clones.

Germline CDR1 SGDLS, CDR2 YYNGEE. This CDR3 comprises 13 residues. All sequencing subjects had displayed CD8+CD57+ cell expansion on flow cytometry. The patients, all of them, had severe acquired aplastic anemia. There was no therapy given to any patient before the blood sampling took place. This clonotype was seen only once. Its antigen is unknown. The junction does not match germline at one end; this may be a read error. Template material for TCR beta VDJ and CDR3 profiling consisted of genomic DNA. TCRdb reprocessed the reads via MiXCR and lists one record per CDR3 protein. The profile shows fewer than 300,000 distinct CDR3 sequences, approximately 80% of them singletons.

Sequencing was carried out using sorted CD4+, CD8+, or CD8+CD57+ T cells (not recorded which) from PBMCs. The receptor was isolated from a human donor with aplastic anemia. The genes are TRBV9 and TRBJ2-2; no clear D gene. CDR3 DNA sequence: TGTGCCTGCAGCTTAGGGCACGCCGGGGAGCTGTTTTTT. Translated: CACSLGHAGELFF.